These 15 T cell receptor beta chains were sequenced from one sample in a study of radiotherapy plus CTLA-4 blockade in lung cancer. Produced via immunoSEQ multiplex PCR; TCRdb's table is partial and in-frame only. The sample shows about 120,000 clones, approximately 84% of them seen only once. Sequenced here: peripheral blood, sampled from a patient treated with radiotherapy plus ipilimumab. Receptor source: a human donor with non-small cell lung cancer who had a partial response to radiotherapy plus ipilimumab.

The V call is TRBV18, the J call TRBJ2-3; 7 bases are a match to TRBD1. This CDR3 is 17 amino acids long. Trimming removed 1 base from V and 0 bases from J; junction bases left unmatched: 7. Germline V gene sequence: CDR1 KGHSH, CDR2 LQKENI. The DNA for the CDR3 is TGTGCCAGCTCACCACTGGCAGGGGGTCCTAGCACAGATACGCAGTATTTT. Its protein product is CASSPLAGGPSTDTQYF.

This chain uses TRBV7-8 with TRBJ1-5; 9 bases are shared with TRBD1. V lost 7 bases and J lost 0; bases outside the gene matches: 4. This CDR3 spans 15 amino acids. CDR1 and CDR2 from the germline V gene are SGHVS and FQNEAQ. In DNA, the CDR3 is TGTGCCAGCAAACGGACAGGGGATAGCAATCAGCCCCAGCATTTT. Protein: CASKRTGDSNQPQHF.

The chain has TRBV2 and TRBJ1-1, with 9 positions matching TRBD1. The trim removed 6 bases at V and 9 bases at J, leaving 11 bases unmatched. Germline assignment: CDR1 SNHLY and CDR2 FYNNEI. This CDR3 is built from 14 residues. CDR3 sequence reads: CASRGGQGQGKAFF. As DNA, the CDR3 is TGTGCCAGCAGGGGGGGACAGGGCCAAGGTAAAGCTTTCTTT.

This clone occurred a few times. The V and J genes are TRBV7-8 and TRBJ1-5; TRBD1 is a possible D gene (5 bases). Per germline, CDR1 SGHVS and CDR2 FQNEAQ. The CDR3 consists of 16 residues. V gave up 1 base and J gave up 2 bases, with 12 bases separating them. The CDR3 spells CASSLGAREGNQPQHF. The CDR3 DNA reads TGTGCCAGCAGCTTAGGCGCCAGGGAGGGCAATCAGCCCCAGCATTTT.

The V gene is TRBV19, the J gene TRBJ2-1; 10 bases agree with TRBD2. V lost 6 bases and J lost 2; bases outside the gene matches: 13. In germline, CDR1 is LNHDA, CDR2 SQIVND (reference sequence). This CDR3 spans 18 amino acids. Here the CDR3 DNA reads TGTGCCAGTAGGTCCGGGGCTAGCGGGAGACTTGCCTACAATGAGCAGTTCTTC. It yields the protein CASRSGASGRLAYNEQFF.

The genes are TRBV9 and TRBJ2-1, with TRBD2 matching over 9 bases. The CDR3 spans 14 residues. Germline V gives CDR1 SGDLS, CDR2 YYNGEE. V dropped 0 bases and J dropped 6; count of bases not matched to a gene: 1. The CDR3 sequence: CASSVGGRANEQFF. The CDR3 DNA reads TGTGCCAGCAGCGTAGGCGGGAGGGCCAATGAGCAGTTCTTC.

This clone was seen only a few times. The J gene is TRBJ2-4, the V gene TRBV7-2; TRBD1 agrees at 8 bases. The V gene end was trimmed by 5 bases and the J gene end by 0 bases; junction bases not matched to a gene: 9. This CDR3 is 17 amino acids long. Per the germline V gene, CDR1 is SGHTA and CDR2 is FQGNSA. CDR3 amino acids: CASSARQGLLAKNIQYF. The DNA for the CDR3 is TGTGCCAGCAGCGCCCGACAGGGGTTACTAGCCAAAAACATTCAGTACTTC.

The rearrangement links TRBV11-2 to TRBJ2-7; D is perhaps TRBD1 (6 bases). V lost 5 bases and J lost 0, with 17 bases in between. Germline CDR1 and CDR2: SGHAT and FQNNGV. The CDR3 length is 16 residues. Here the CDR3 DNA reads TGTGCCAGCAGCCTAGGGACACGCCGATCCTCCTACGAGCAGTACGTC. Amino acid sequence: CASSLGTRRSSYEQYV.

The chain joins TRBV4-1 to TRBJ1-1; TRBD1 aligns across 8 bases. Germline-derived CDR1 and CDR2 are MGHRA and YSYEKL. The CDR3 totals 17 residues. The trim removed 4 bases at V and 1 base at J, leaving 11 bases unmatched. CDR3 sequence reads: CASSPDPKGTGNTEAFF. The CDR3 DNA reads TGCGCCAGCAGCCCAGATCCTAAAGGGACAGGGAACACTGAAGCTTTCTTT.

The DNA of the CDR3 is TGTGCCAGCAACAAAGGACAGGGGCTCTTGAACACTGAAGCTTTCTTT. Translation: CASNKGQGLLNTEAFF. The V and J genes are TRBV2 and TRBJ1-1; 9 positions agree with TRBD1. This CDR3 spans 16 amino acids. Germline CDR1 SNHLY, CDR2 FYNNEI. V shed 7 bases, J shed 0 bases, and the junction held 9 bases outside the gene matches.

The chain has TRBV5-1 and TRBJ2-5; 11 bases match TRBD2. The J call is uncertain, as TRBJ2-7 better fits the DNA end. The CDR3 sequence is 17 residues long. CDR1 is SGHRS, CDR2 YFSETQ, per germline. The CDR3 DNA reads TGCGCCAGCAGCTTTACTCTAGCGGGAGGTACCTCCTACGAGCAGTACTTC. Its translation: CASSFTLAGGTSYEQYF.

This clone was seen only a few times. This chain connects TRBV9 to TRBJ2-1, with TRBD2 identical over 12 bases. The J segment lost 6 bases and the V segment lost 4 bases, leaving 11 bases of the junction unmatched. CDR3 length: 17 residues. In germline, CDR1 is SGDLS, CDR2 YYNGEE. CDR3 DNA sequence: TGTGCCAGCAGCCCCCTAGCGGGAGGGCCCTTTACCAATGAGCAGTTCTTC. It specifies CASSPLAGGPFTNEQFF.

This clone was seen more than once but under ten times. The chain joins TRBV15 to TRBJ2-7; 9 bases match TRBD2. CDR1 is LNHNV and CDR2 is YYDKDF in the germline V gene (reference sequence). The CDR3 loop spans 14 amino acids. Trimming took 6 bases from V and 0 from J; bases not matched to a gene: 3. CDR3 amino acids: CATRTSGSSYEQYF. The CDR3 bases are TGTGCCACCAGGACTAGCGGAAGCTCCTACGAGCAGTACTTC.

This CDR3 is CASSRDRGGLETQYF. As DNA, the CDR3 is TGCGCCAGCAGCCGGGACAGGGGGGGGTTGGAGACCCAGTACTTC. The gene calls are TRBV4-3 and TRBJ2-5; TRBD1 agrees at 11 bases. This CDR3 contains 15 residues. Germline trimming cut 4 bases from V and 5 bases from J; bases unmatched to any gene: 6. Germline assignment: CDR1 LGHNA and CDR2 YSLEER.

The chain has TRBV19 and TRBJ1-4, with 10 bases that match TRBD1. V dropped 9 bases and J dropped 8; count of bases not matched to a gene: 6. The length of the CDR3 is 13 residues. CDR1 and CDR2 (germline): LNHDA, SQIVND (reference sequence). The CDR3 sequence is CASRDRGHEKLFF. CDR3 nucleotides: TGTGCCAGCCGGGACAGGGGTCACGAAAAACTGTTTTTT.